The 28 T cell receptor beta chains presented below share a single source sample, sequenced in a study of immune evolution from preneoplasia to lung adenocarcinoma. The protocol was immunoSEQ multiplex PCR, while the TCRdb copy is restricted to in-frame clones and leaves out a portion. The sample shows around 8,200 clones, 79% of them seen only once. Material for sequencing was FFPE adjacent normal lung tissue. These receptors were taken from a person aged 60-80 years with lung adenocarcinoma.

V and J are TRBV5-1 and TRBJ1-1; D is perhaps TRBD1 (6 bases). The CDR3 is 14 amino acids. Trimming stripped 4 bases from V and 5 bases from J, with 15 bases between. Germline CDR1 reads SGHRS; CDR2 reads YFSETQ. This CDR3 is CASSTQGEGTEAFF. The CDR3 nucleotides are TGCGCCAGCAGCACACAGGGCGAGGGGACTGAAGCTTTCTTT. Full variable domain (missing parts from reference TRBV5-1 and TRBJ1-1): KAGVTQTPRYLIKTRGQQVTLSCSPISGHRSVSWYQQTPGQGLQFLFEYFSETQRNKGNFPGRFSGRQFSNSRSEMNVSTLELGDSALYLCASSTQGEGTEAFFGQGTRLTVV.

The chain employs TRBV4-2 and TRBJ1-3; tentatively, D is TRBD1 (6 bases). Germline CDR1 reads LGHNA; CDR2 reads YNFKEQ. This CDR3 has 16 amino acids. With 0 bases removed from V and 3 bases from J, the gap between germline ends came to 12 bases. The CDR3 here is CASSQDSGAGGNTIYF. The CDR3 DNA follows: TGTGCCAGCAGCCAAGATTCGGGGGCTGGTGGAAACACCATATATTTT.

This CDR3 is CASSLGQGRAFF. CDR3 nucleotide sequence: TGTGCCAGCAGCTTAGGGCAGGGGAGGGCTTTCTTT. The chain employs TRBV7-4 and TRBJ1-1; D perhaps matches TRBD1 (6 bases). Germline lookup yields CDR1 SGHVT and CDR2 SQSDAQ. V lost 1 base, J lost 11 bases, and 11 bases lay in between. The CDR3 contains 12 residues.

CDR3 bases: TGTGCCAGCAGCTTATCAAACTACTATGGCTACACCTTC. Translation: CASSLSNYYGYTF. The chain links TRBV7-6 to TRBJ1-2; D gene uncertain. V gave up 2 bases and J gave up 3 bases, with 7 bases separating them. The CDR3 is made up of 13 amino acids. Germline V gene sequence: CDR1 SGHVS, CDR2 FNYEAQ.

The chain links TRBV6-6 to TRBJ2-1, with D possibly matching TRBD2 (6 bases). CDR3 length equals 14 residues. Trimming cost V 10 bases and J 7 bases, with 20 bases left between them. Germline V gene sequence: CDR1 MNHNY, CDR2 SVGAGI (reference sequence). CDR3 nucleotide sequence: TGTGCCATCGGGGGTAGCGAGCGCTGGAATGAGCAGTTCTTC. Residues: CAIGGSERWNEQFF.

The chain joins TRBV6-1 to TRBJ1-2; no reliable D call. This CDR3 has 13 amino acids. The V gene lost 1 base and the J gene lost 6 bases, with 9 bases spanning the gap. Germline-derived CDR1 and CDR2 are MNHNS and SASEGT. The CDR3 loop reads CASSEVYADGYTF. CDR3 nucleotide sequence: TGTGCCAGCAGTGAAGTGTATGCGGATGGCTACACCTTC.

The rearrangement links TRBV27 to TRBJ2-7, with 8 bases identical to TRBD1. The ends lost 10 bases at V and 2 bases at J; junction bases unmatched: 4. The CDR3 is made up of 12 amino acids. Germline assignment: CDR1 MNHEY and CDR2 SMNVEV (reference sequence). CDR3 amino acids: CATQGATYEQYF. CDR3 sequence (DNA): TGTGCCACCCAGGGGGCTACCTACGAGCAGTACTTC.

The gene calls are TRBV27 and TRBJ1-5, with D possibly matching TRBD1 (6 bases). Germline values: CDR1 MNHEY, CDR2 SMNVEV (reference sequence). The CDR3 runs 14 residues. The germline V and J ends were trimmed by 5 bases and 5 bases, with 13 bases remaining between them. The CDR3 loop reads CASSSGGPYQPQHF. Here the CDR3 DNA reads TGTGCCAGCAGTAGCGGGGGCCCCTATCAGCCCCAGCATTTT.

The V and J genes are TRBV14 and TRBJ1-2; D remains unclear. Germline loops: CDR1 SGHDN, CDR2 FVKESK. This CDR3 has 16 residues. V shed 4 bases and J shed 2 bases, with 17 bases lying between them. The CDR3: CASSPMGGGVNYGYTF. The CDR3 DNA follows: TGTGCCAGCAGCCCAATGGGAGGCGGGGTGAACTATGGCTACACCTTC. Variable domain in full (rest from reference TRBV14 and TRBJ1-2): EAGVTQFPSHSVIEKGQTVTLRCDPISGHDNLYWYRRVMGKEIKFLLHFVKESKQDESGMPNNRFLAERTGGTYSTLKVQPAELEDSGVYFCASSPMGGGVNYGYTFGSGTRLTVV.

V and J are TRBV29-1 and TRBJ1-1; 10 positions match TRBD1. This CDR3 contains 13 residues. The germline CDR1 and CDR2 sequences are SQVTM and ANQGSEA. Trimming at V came to 2 bases and at J to 4 bases, leaving 1 base not matched to a gene. The CDR3 nucleotides are TGCAGCGTTGAAAGACAGGGGGCCACTGAAGCTTTCTTT. The encoded protein is CSVERQGATEAFF.

The chain recombines TRBV27 with TRBJ2-5; 8 positions match TRBD1. The CDR3 spans 14 residues. Per the germline V gene, CDR1 is MNHEY and CDR2 is SMNVEV (reference sequence). The V gene end was trimmed by 3 bases and the J gene end by 5 bases; junction bases not matched to a gene: 5. The CDR3 DNA follows: TGTGCCAGCAGTTTCGGTGGACAGGGTGAGACCCAGTACTTC. Encoded protein: CASSFGGQGETQYF.

The chain is built from TRBV6-1 and TRBJ2-2; 8 nucleotides line up with TRBD1. Germline CDR1 MNHNS, CDR2 SASEGT. After removal of 2 bases from V and 7 bases from J, the junction contained 3 bases not matched to a gene. The CDR3 is 14 residues long. This chain's CDR3 is CASSEQGAIGELFF. CDR3 nucleotide sequence: TGTGCCAGCAGTGAACAGGGGGCTATCGGGGAGCTGTTTTTT.

The V gene is TRBV18, the J gene TRBJ1-5; 9 bases match TRBD1. Germline trimming cut 1 base from V and 3 bases from J; bases unmatched to any gene: 4. The germline V gene encodes CDR1 KGHSH and CDR2 LQKENI. This CDR3 spans 16 amino acids. CDR3 amino acids: CASSPQGQGLNQPQHF. Written as DNA, the CDR3 is TGTGCCAGCTCACCACAGGGACAGGGCCTCAATCAGCCCCAGCATTTT.

This chain joins TRBV11-2 and TRBJ2-7, with 8 bases fitting TRBD2. Germline trimming cut 1 base from V and 3 bases from J; bases unmatched to any gene: 2. The CDR3 extends over 14 amino acids. Germline CDR1 is SGHAT and CDR2 is FQNNGV. This CDR3 is CASSLGRGVYEQYF. The CDR3 coding sequence is TGTGCCAGCAGCTTAGGGCGGGGGGTCTACGAGCAGTACTTC.

The gene calls are TRBV7-9 and TRBJ1-1, with a possible D match to TRBD1 (6 bases). The length of the CDR3 is 12 residues. The V gene lost 4 bases and the J gene lost 7 bases, with 10 bases spanning the gap. CDR1 and CDR2 (germline): SEHNR, FQNEAQ (reference sequence). Written as DNA, the CDR3 is TGTGCCAGCAGCTGGGGGGCGGATGAAGCTTTCTTT. This gives the protein CASSWGADEAFF.

The chain is built from TRBV4-1 and TRBJ1-2; D gene ambiguous. Trimming removed 0 bases from V and 5 bases from J, with 10 bases in between. Looked up from germline, CDR1 is MGHRA and CDR2 is YSYEKL. This CDR3 is 14 amino acids long. This CDR3 is CASSQEASRYGYTF. CDR3 coding DNA: TGCGCCAGCAGCCAAGAGGCATCTCGATATGGCTACACCTTC.

This clone was detected once. The chain uses TRBV19 and TRBJ1-1, with D possibly being TRBD1 (5 bases). CDR1 and CDR2 (germline): LNHDA, SQIVND (reference sequence). V gave up 6 bases and J gave up 5 bases, with 10 bases separating them. CDR3 length equals 12 residues. This chain's CDR3 is CASRRGSTEAFF. The DNA of the CDR3 is TGTGCCAGTAGGAGGGGTTCTACTGAAGCTTTCTTT.

This clone was detected once. The chain combines TRBV2 with TRBJ1-2; D remains ambiguous. This CDR3 has 13 amino acids. Germline lookup yields CDR1 SNHLY and CDR2 FYNNEI. V lost 5 bases and J 6 bases, leaving 13 bases between the germline ends. The CDR3 is CASSRTREDGYTF. In DNA, the CDR3 is TGTGCCAGCAGTCGTACGAGGGAGGATGGCTACACCTTC.

The chain has TRBV9 and TRBJ1-6, with TRBD1 as a possible D gene (6 bases). Deletions cut 1 base from V and 3 bases from J, with 8 bases between. Germline V lookup: CDR1 SGDLS, CDR2 YYNGEE. This CDR3 spans 15 amino acids. Here the CDR3 reads CASSVSGDYNSPLHF. In DNA form, the CDR3 reads TGTGCCAGCAGCGTATCAGGGGACTATAATTCACCCCTCCACTTT.

This chain connects TRBV10-2 to TRBJ2-7, with 9 bases fitting TRBD1. Per the germline V gene, CDR1 is WSHSY and CDR2 is SAAADI. The CDR3 loop spans 17 amino acids. Trimming cost V 0 bases and J 3 bases; bases outside gene matches: 9. CDR3 sequence: CASSESGIGTGNYEQYF. The CDR3 DNA reads TGCGCCAGCAGTGAGTCTGGCATCGGGACAGGGAACTACGAGCAGTACTTC.

The chain is built from TRBV5-6 and TRBJ2-3, with 10 nucleotides matching TRBD2. This CDR3 contains 15 residues. The germline V gene has CDR1 SGHDT and CDR2 YYEEEE. The V and J ends lost 5 bases and 7 bases, in that order; junction bases with no gene match: 10. CDR3: CASRPAGGPGYTQYF. CDR3 in DNA: TGTGCCAGCAGACCAGCGGGGGGGCCAGGATATACGCAGTATTTT.

The chain joins TRBV4-2 to TRBJ2-3; TRBD2 agrees at 7 bases. This CDR3 is 17 amino acids long. Germline V lookup: CDR1 LGHNA, CDR2 YNFKEQ. V lost 2 bases, J lost 1 base, and 9 bases stayed unmatched. The CDR3 bases are TGTGCCAGCAGCCAATTTCGGGCGGGAGATGGCACAGATACGCAGTATTTT. Its protein is CASSQFRAGDGTDTQYF.

This clone has just one count. The DNA for the CDR3 is TGCAGCGTTTCACAAAACAGGGATGGCTACACCTTC. Protein product: CSVSQNRDGYTF. The chain is built from TRBV29-1 and TRBJ1-2; TRBD1 might be the D (6 bases). CDR1 and CDR2 from the germline V gene are SQVTM and ANQGSEA. The ends were cut back, 5 bases at V and 6 bases at J, with 13 bases in the middle. CDR3 size: 12 residues.

This chain joins TRBV15 and TRBJ1-6; no reliable D call. Germline CDR1 LNHNV, CDR2 YYDKDF (reference sequence). V lost 0 bases and J lost 5, with 11 bases in between. This CDR3 is 16 amino acids long. CDR3 DNA: TGTGCCACCAGCAGAGAGATCGGGGTACATAATTCACCCCTCCACTTT. This gives the protein CATSREIGVHNSPLHF.

The table lists this clone with a few counts. V usage is TRBV29-1 and J usage is TRBJ1-2; 7 positions match TRBD1. The V gene's germline CDR1 is SQVTM and CDR2 ANQGSEA. The ends lost 5 bases at V and 7 bases at J; junction bases unmatched: 7. The CDR3 extends over 12 amino acids. This CDR3 is CSVREGAVGYTF. The CDR3 DNA sequence: TGCAGCGTTAGAGAGGGGGCTGTTGGCTACACCTTC.

V usage is TRBV12-5 and J usage is TRBJ1-6; weak D call: TRBD1 (6 bases). Trimming cost V 6 bases and J 10 bases, with 16 bases left between them. The CDR3 length is 14 residues. In germline, CDR1 is LGHNT, CDR2 FRNRAP. Written as DNA, the CDR3 is TGTGCTAGTGGCCTGACGGGGGCGGGCTCACCCCTCCACTTT. Translation: CASGLTGAGSPLHF. The full variable domain, with the rest looked up from reference TRBV12-5 and TRBJ1-6, is DARVTQTPRHKVTEMGQEVTMRCQPILGHNTVFWYRQTMMQGLELLAYFRNRAPLDDSGMPKDRFSAEMPDATLATLKIQPSEPRDSAVYFCASGLTGAGSPLHFGNGTRLTVT.

The rearrangement uses TRBV2 and TRBJ2-2; D remains unclear. The CDR3 runs 15 residues. CDR1 and CDR2 (germline): SNHLY, FYNNEI. The ends were cut back, 7 bases at V and 0 bases at J, with 12 bases in the middle. Here the CDR3 reads CASTPLTTNTGELFF. CDR3 DNA: TGTGCCAGCACCCCTCTAACGACGAACACCGGGGAGCTGTTTTTT.

The V and J genes are TRBV15 and TRBJ1-5; D ambiguous. V was pared by 1 base and J by 6 bases, with 16 bases between. Germline V gene lookup returns CDR1 LNHNV and CDR2 YYDKDF (reference sequence). This CDR3 contains 16 residues. CDR3 protein: CATSRAGSFGVQPQHF. For the CDR3, the DNA is TGTGCCACCAGCAGAGCAGGCTCGTTCGGTGTTCAGCCCCAGCATTTT. The whole variable domain, remainder taken from reference TRBV15 and TRBJ1-5, is DAMVIQNPRYQVTQFGKPVTLSCSQTLNHNVMYWYQQKSSQAPKLLFHYYDKDFNNEADTPDNFQSRRPNTSFCFLDIRSPGLGDTAMYLCATSRAGSFGVQPQHFGDGTRLSIL.